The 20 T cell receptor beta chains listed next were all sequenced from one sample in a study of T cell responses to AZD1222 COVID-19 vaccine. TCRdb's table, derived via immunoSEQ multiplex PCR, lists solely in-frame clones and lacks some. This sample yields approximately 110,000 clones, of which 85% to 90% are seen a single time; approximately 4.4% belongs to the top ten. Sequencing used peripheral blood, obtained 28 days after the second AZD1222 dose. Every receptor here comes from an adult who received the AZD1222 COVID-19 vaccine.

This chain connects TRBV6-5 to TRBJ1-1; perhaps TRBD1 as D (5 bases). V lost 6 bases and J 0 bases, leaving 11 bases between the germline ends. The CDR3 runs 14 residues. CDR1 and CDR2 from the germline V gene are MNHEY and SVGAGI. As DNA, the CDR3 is TGTGCCAGCAGCGACGGGGGGTTGAACACTGAAGCTTTCTTT. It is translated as CASSDGGLNTEAFF.

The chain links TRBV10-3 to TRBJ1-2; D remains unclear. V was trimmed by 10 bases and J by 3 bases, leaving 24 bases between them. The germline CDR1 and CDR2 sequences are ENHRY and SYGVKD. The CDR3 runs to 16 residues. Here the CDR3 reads CATNTPALGRDYGYTF. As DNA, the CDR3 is TGTGCCACCAACACCCCGGCGTTGGGCAGAGACTATGGCTACACCTTC.

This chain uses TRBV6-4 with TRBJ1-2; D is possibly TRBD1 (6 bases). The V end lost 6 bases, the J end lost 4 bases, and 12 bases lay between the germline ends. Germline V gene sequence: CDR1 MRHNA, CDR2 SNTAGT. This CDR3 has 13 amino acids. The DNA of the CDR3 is TGTGCCAGCAGCAACCAGGGGACCTATGGCTACACCTTC. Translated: CASSNQGTYGYTF.

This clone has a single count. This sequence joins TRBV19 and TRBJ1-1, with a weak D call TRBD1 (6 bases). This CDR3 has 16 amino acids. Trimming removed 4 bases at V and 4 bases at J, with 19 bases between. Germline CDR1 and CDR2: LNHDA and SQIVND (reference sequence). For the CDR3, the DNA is TGTGCCAGTAGTAGTCCCCGAGGGGGGGCTTTCACTGAAGCTTTCTTT. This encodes CASSSPRGGAFTEAFF.

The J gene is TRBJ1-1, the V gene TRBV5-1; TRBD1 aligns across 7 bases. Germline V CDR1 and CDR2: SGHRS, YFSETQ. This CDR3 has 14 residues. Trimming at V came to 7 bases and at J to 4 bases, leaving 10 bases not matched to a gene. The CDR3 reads CASALPGTATEAFF. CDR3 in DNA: TGCGCCAGCGCCCTTCCCGGGACAGCCACTGAAGCTTTCTTT. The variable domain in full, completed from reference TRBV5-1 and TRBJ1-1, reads KAGVTQTPRYLIKTRGQQVTLSCSPISGHRSVSWYQQTPGQGLQFLFEYFSETQRNKGNFPGRFSGRQFSNSRSEMNVSTLELGDSALYLCASALPGTATEAFFGQGTRLTVV.

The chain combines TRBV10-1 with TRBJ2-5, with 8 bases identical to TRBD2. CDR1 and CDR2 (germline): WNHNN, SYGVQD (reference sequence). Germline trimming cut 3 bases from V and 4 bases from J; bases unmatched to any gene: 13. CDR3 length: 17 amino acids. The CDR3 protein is CASSDPREGQLGETQYF. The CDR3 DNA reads TGCGCCAGCAGTGACCCCCGGGAGGGGCAGTTAGGAGAGACCCAGTACTTC.

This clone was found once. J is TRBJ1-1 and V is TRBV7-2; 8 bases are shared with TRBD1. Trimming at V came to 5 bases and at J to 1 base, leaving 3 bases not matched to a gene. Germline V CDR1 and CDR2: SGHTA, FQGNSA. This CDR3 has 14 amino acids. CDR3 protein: CASSVGQGNTEAFF. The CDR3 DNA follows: TGTGCCAGCAGCGTCGGACAGGGGAACACTGAAGCTTTCTTT.

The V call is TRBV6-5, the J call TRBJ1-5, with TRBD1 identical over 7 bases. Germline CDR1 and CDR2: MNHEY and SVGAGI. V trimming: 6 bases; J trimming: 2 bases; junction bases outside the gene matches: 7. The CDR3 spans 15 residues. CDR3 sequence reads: CASRGGTAGNQPQHF. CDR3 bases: TGTGCCAGCAGAGGCGGGACAGCCGGCAATCAGCCCCAGCATTTT.

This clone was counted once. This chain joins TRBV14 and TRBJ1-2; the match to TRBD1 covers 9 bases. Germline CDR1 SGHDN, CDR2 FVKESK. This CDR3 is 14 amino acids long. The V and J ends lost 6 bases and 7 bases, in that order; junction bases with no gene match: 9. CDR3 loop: CASSSSGTGFGYTF. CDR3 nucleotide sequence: TGTGCCAGCAGTTCGTCCGGGACAGGGTTTGGCTACACCTTC.

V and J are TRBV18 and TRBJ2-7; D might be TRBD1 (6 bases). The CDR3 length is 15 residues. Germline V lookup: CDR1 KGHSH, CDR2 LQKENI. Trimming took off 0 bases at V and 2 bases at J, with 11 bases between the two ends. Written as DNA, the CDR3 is TGTGCCAGCTCACCACCGGGCTGGGACACCTACGAGCAGTACTTC. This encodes CASSPPGWDTYEQYF.

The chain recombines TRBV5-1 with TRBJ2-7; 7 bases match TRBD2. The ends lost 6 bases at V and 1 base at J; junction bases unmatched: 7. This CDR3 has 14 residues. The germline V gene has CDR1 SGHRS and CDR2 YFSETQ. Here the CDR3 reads CASTQSGGSYEQYF. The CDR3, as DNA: TGCGCCAGCACCCAATCGGGGGGTTCCTACGAGCAGTACTTC.

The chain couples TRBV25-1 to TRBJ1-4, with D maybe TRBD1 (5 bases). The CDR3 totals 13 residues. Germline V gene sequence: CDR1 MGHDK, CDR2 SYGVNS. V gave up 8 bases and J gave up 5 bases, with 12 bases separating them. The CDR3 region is CASRQGVNEKLFF. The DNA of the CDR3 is TGTGCCAGCCGCCAGGGAGTGAATGAAAAACTGTTTTTT.

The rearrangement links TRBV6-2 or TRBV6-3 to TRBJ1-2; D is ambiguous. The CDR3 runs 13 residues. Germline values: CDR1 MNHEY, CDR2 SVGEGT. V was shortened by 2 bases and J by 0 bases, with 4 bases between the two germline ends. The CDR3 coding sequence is TGTGCCAGCAGTTACGGAGCTAACTATGGCTACACCTTC. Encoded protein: CASSYGANYGYTF.

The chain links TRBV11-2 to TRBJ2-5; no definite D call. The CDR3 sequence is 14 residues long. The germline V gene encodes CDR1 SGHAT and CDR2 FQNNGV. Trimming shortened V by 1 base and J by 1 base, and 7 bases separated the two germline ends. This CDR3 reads CASSLGGGQETQYF. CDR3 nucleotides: TGTGCCAGCAGCTTAGGGGGTGGCCAAGAGACCCAGTACTTC. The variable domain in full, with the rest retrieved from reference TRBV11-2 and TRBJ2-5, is EAGVAQSPRYKIIEKRQSVAFWCNPISGHATLYWYQQILGQGPKLLIQFQNNGVVDDSQLPKDRFSAERLKGVDSTLKIQPAKLEDSAVYLCASSLGGGQETQYFGPGTRLLVL.

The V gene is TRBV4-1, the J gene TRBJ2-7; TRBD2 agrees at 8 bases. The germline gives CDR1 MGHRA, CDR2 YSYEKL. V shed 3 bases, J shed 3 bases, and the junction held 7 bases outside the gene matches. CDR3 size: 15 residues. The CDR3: CASSQSSGTSYEQYF. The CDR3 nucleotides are TGCGCCAGCAGCCAGTCCTCCGGGACTAGCTACGAGCAGTACTTC.

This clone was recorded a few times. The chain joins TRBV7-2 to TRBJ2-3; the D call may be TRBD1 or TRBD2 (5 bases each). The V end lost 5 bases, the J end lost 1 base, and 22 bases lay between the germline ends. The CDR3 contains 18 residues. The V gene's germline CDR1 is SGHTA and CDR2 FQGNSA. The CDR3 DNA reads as TGTGCCAGCAGCCCCGGGACCCTGTCGTATGTGGGCACAGATACGCAGTATTTT. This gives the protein CASSPGTLSYVGTDTQYF.

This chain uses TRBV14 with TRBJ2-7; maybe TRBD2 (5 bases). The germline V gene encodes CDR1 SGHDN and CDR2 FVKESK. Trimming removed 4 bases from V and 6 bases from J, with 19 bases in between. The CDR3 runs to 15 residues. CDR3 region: CASSPPRVLISEQYF. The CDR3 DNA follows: TGTGCCAGCAGCCCCCCGCGGGTCCTGATCTCCGAGCAGTACTTC.

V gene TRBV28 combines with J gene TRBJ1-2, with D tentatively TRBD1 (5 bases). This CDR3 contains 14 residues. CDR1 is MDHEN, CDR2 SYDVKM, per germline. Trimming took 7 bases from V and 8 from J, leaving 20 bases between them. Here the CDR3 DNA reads TGTGCCAGCACCCTCGGTCGGGGGGGAGGCGGCTACACCTTC. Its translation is CASTLGRGGGGYTF.

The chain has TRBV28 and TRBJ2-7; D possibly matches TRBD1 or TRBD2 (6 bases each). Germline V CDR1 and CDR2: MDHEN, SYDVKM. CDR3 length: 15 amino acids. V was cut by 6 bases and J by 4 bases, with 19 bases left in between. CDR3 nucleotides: TGTGCCAGCAGCAAAGGTTTCGGGGGCAGGTACGAGCAGTACTTC. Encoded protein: CASSKGFGGRYEQYF.

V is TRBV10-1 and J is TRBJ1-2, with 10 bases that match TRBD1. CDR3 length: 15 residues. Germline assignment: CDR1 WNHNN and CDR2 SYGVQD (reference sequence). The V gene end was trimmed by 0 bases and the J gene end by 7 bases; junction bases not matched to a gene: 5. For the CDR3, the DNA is TGCGCCAGCAGTGAGTCGAGTCGGGACAGGGGTGGCTACACCTTC. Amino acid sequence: CASSESSRDRGGYTF.